This note documents a single T cell receptor (beta chain) sequence. Sorted-subset replicate PCR reactions were performed with about 190 ng DNA, corresponding to roughly 30,000 T cell genomes. Data came from immunoSEQ multiplex PCR; TCRdb stores just in-frame clones and leaves some out. The sample holds some 1.5 million clones, over 95% seen once. Both subsets, CD45RA+ naive and CD45RA-negative memory, were split from the CD4+ cells. The sample originates from a study of shared clonotypes between healthy human individuals. The CDR3 runs 14 residues. Germline-derived CDR1 and CDR2 are SNHLY and FYNNEI. V lost 7 bases and J lost 0, with 12 bases in between.

The sample taken for sequencing was naive CD4+ T cells sorted from blood. Subset defined: CD45RA+ positively selected. This rearrangement joins TRBV2 to TRBJ2-5; D gene unclear. The origin of this receptor is a man younger than 40 in good health. The CDR3 spells CASNRERNQETQYF. The CDR3 DNA reads TGTGCCAGCAATAGAGAAAGGAACCAAGAGACCCAGTACTTC.